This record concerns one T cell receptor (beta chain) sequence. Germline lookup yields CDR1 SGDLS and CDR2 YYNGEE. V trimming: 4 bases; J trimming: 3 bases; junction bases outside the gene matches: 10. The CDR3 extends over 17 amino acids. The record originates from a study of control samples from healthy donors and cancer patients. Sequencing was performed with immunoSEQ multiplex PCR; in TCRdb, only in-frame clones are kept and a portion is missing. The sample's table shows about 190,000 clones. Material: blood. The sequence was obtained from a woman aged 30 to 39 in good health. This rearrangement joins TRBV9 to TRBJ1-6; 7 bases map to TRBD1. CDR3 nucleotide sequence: TGTGCCAGCAGCCCTCTTCGGGACAGAGTCTATAATTCACCCCTCCACTTT. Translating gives CASSPLRDRVYNSPLHF.